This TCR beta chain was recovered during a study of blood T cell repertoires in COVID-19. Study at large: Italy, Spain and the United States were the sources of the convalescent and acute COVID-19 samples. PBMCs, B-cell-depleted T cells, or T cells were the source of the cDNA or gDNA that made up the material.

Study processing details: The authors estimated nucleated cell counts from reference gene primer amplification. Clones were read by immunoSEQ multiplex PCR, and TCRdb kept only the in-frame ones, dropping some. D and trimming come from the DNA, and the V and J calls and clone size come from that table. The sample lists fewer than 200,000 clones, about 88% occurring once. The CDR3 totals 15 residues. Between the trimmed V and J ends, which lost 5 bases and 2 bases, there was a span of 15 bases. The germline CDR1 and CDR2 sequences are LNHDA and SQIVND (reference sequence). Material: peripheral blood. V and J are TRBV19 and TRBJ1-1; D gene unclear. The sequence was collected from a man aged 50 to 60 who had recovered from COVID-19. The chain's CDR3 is CASSAFFMVNTEAFF. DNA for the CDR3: TGTGCCAGTAGTGCGTTTTTTATGGTTAACACTGAAGCTTTCTTT.